This T cell receptor (beta chain) is drawn from a study of blood T cell repertoires in COVID-19. As for the study in general: Acute and convalescent COVID-19 samples came from the United States, Italy and Spain.

Original processing notes: Estimation of nucleated cell counts relied on the amplification of reference gene primers. The method was immunoSEQ multiplex PCR; TCRdb's version includes in-frame clones alone and lacks a portion of them. V and J calls and clone size are copied from that table; D and trimming were computed from the DNA. The sample has approximately 84,000 clones, about 80% seen once. J was trimmed by 5 bases and V by 6 bases; bases with no gene match: 7. The V gene's germline CDR1 is SEHNR and CDR2 FQNEAQ (reference sequence). There are 15 residues in the CDR3. This receptor was obtained from a human donor in a cohort sampled during active COVID-19. Sequenced sample: peripheral blood. The chain links TRBV7-9 to TRBJ2-2; TRBD1 matches 9 bases. CDR3 loop: CASRPGQGGTGELFF. The CDR3 DNA follows: TGTGCCAGCAGACCGGGACAGGGAGGGACCGGGGAGCTGTTTTTT.